These 5 T cell receptor beta chains were sequenced from one sample in a study of monozygotic twins with inflammatory bowel disease. TCRdb reanalyzed the 5' RACE reads, giving one entry per CDR3 protein sequence and no DNA. The sample totals 90,000 to 110,000 distinct CDR3 sequences. Sequencing input: blood. These receptors originate from a human donor with ulcerative colitis or Crohn's disease, or a healthy co-twin of an affected twin (not recorded which).

Here the CDR3 reads CASSVAGEGNTGELFF. The gene calls are TRBV9 and TRBJ2-2; TCRdb designates TRBD2, a call that cannot be tested without DNA. Germline lookup yields CDR1 SGDLS and CDR2 YYNGEE. The CDR3 consists of 16 residues.

V usage is TRBV9 and J usage is TRBJ2-1. This CDR3 contains 15 residues. CDR1 is SGDLS, CDR2 YYNGEE, per germline. The CDR3 reads CASRSSFYSYNEQFF.

The CDR3 protein is CASSLAPDVSDTQYF. This rearrangement joins TRBV7-2 to TRBJ2-3; with no DNA, the TCRdb D assignment of TRBD1 cannot be verified. CDR3 length: 15 residues. Germline values: CDR1 SGHTA, CDR2 FQGNSA. Combining the CDR3 with reference TRBV7-2 and TRBJ2-3 gives the whole variable domain GAGVSQSPSNKVTEKGKDVELRCDPISGHTALYWYRQSLGQGLEFLIYFQGNSAPDKSGLPSDRFSAERTGGSVSTLTIQRTQQEDSAVYLCASSLAPDVSDTQYFGPGTRLTVL.

The rearrangement uses TRBV5-1 and TRBJ2-5; TCRdb outputs TRBD2, but without DNA this stays unchecked. Germline assignment: CDR1 SGHRS and CDR2 YFSETQ. This CDR3 region has 13 residues. This chain's CDR3 is CASRTSDEETQYF.

J is TRBJ1-5 and V is TRBV20-1; TCRdb lists TRBD1, though no DNA is available to test this call. Germline V gene sequence: CDR1 DFQATT, CDR2 SNEGSKA (reference sequence). This CDR3 has 11 amino acids. The CDR3 region is CSAQGNQPQHF.